The 17 T cell receptor beta chains presented below share a single source sample, sequenced in a study of blood T cell repertoires in COVID-19. Method: immunoSEQ multiplex PCR; TCRdb's copy keeps in-frame clones and lacks some. Of around 140,000 clones listed, under 90% are singletons. Sequencing input: PBMCs or T cells enriched from blood (not recorded which). These receptors all stem from a man aged 35 to 55 with acute COVID-19.

J is TRBJ1-1 and V is TRBV6-5; 9 nucleotides agree with TRBD1. The CDR3 extends over 14 amino acids. CDR1 is MNHEY, CDR2 SVGAGI, per germline. V dropped 0 bases and J dropped 6; count of bases not matched to a gene: 2. The CDR3 coding sequence is TGTGCCAGCAGTTACTCGACAGGGGGAGCTGAAGCTTTCTTT. Translating it yields CASSYSTGGAEAFF.

The rearrangement uses TRBV6-5 and TRBJ1-4, with unresolved D. The germline CDR1 and CDR2 sequences are MNHEY and SVGAGI. The ends were cut back, 5 bases at V and 0 bases at J, with 10 bases in the middle. The CDR3 contains 15 residues. The CDR3 reads CASSSPQATNEKLFF. For the CDR3, the DNA is TGTGCCAGCAGTAGCCCGCAGGCAACTAATGAAAAACTGTTTTTT.

The chain links TRBV19 to TRBJ1-5, with unresolved D. Per germline, CDR1 LNHDA and CDR2 SQIVND (reference sequence). CDR3 length: 15 residues. V was shortened by 3 bases and J by 1 base, with 10 bases between the two germline ends. DNA of the CDR3: TGTGCCAGTAGTATTAACATACAGAGCAATCAGCCCCAGCATTTT. The encoded protein is CASSINIQSNQPQHF.

The CDR3 DNA reads as TGTGCCAGCAGCCTAAGACAGGGAAACAATTCACCCCTCCACTTT. Translation gives CASSLRQGNNSPLHF. The chain employs TRBV6-5 and TRBJ1-6, with 7 bases aligning to TRBD1. Germline CDR1 MNHEY, CDR2 SVGAGI. This CDR3 has 15 residues. V shed 6 bases and J 7 bases; nucleotides not matched to a gene: 9.

The chain recombines TRBV19 with TRBJ1-1; weak D call: TRBD1 (6 bases). V was pared by 5 bases and J by 0 bases, with 10 bases between. CDR1 LNHDA and CDR2 SQIVND come from the germline V gene (reference sequence). This CDR3 has 14 amino acids. CDR3 loop: CASSLNRVNTEAFF. The CDR3 region has the DNA TGTGCCAGTAGTCTCAACAGGGTGAACACTGAAGCTTTCTTT.

The chain is built from TRBV21-1 and TRBJ1-2; the D call of TRBD1 is as the table states it, not checked on the DNA. TRBV21-1 is designated a pseudogene. The CDR3 is 14 residues long. The CDR3 here is CASRPPDANYGYTF. CDR3 DNA sequence: TGTGCCAGCAGGCCCCCAGATGCTAACTATGGCTACACCTTC.

This sequence joins TRBV27 and TRBJ1-1; 9 positions agree with TRBD1. This CDR3 is built from 17 residues. J lost 6 bases, V lost 3 bases, and 14 bases had no gene match. The germline gives CDR1 MNHEY, CDR2 SMNVEV (reference sequence). The CDR3 DNA reads as TGTGCCAGCAGTTTTATGATGAGGGACAGGGTGTTCGCTGAAGCTTTCTTT. Translation gives CASSFMMRDRVFAEAFF.

CDR3 residues: CATKYGTASYEQYF. The CDR3 DNA follows: TGTGCCACCAAATACGGGACAGCCTCCTACGAGCAGTACTTC. This sequence joins TRBV11-2 and TRBJ2-7; the match to TRBD1 covers 7 bases. Germline CDR1 and CDR2: SGHAT and FQNNGV. CDR3 length: 14 residues. V lost 10 bases, J lost 0 bases, and 9 bases stayed unmatched.

This clone was counted a few times. The CDR3 is CASSRQGWSTF. CDR3 DNA sequence: TGTGCCAGTAGCCGCCAGGGGTGGAGCACCTTC. The genes are TRBV19 and TRBJ1-2, with D tentatively TRBD1 (6 bases). Germline values: CDR1 LNHDA, CDR2 SQIVND (reference sequence). Trimming stripped 6 bases from V and 13 bases from J, with 15 bases between. The CDR3 consists of 11 residues.

V usage is TRBV7-6 and J usage is TRBJ2-2, with 8 bases that match TRBD1. Germline values: CDR1 SGHVS, CDR2 FNYEAQ. Trimming at V came to 2 bases and at J to 5 bases, leaving 4 bases not matched to a gene. This CDR3 has 15 amino acids. The CDR3 nucleotides are TGTGCCAGCAGCTTATCCGGGACAGGTACCGGGGAGCTGTTTTTT. Residues: CASSLSGTGTGELFF.

The V and J genes are TRBV28 and TRBJ2-5, with D possibly being TRBD2 (5 bases). The V and J ends lost 6 bases and 5 bases respectively, with 10 bases between them. Germline-derived CDR1 and CDR2 are MDHEN and SYDVKM. This CDR3 contains 12 residues. This CDR3 is CASRRSGETQYF. In DNA, the CDR3 is TGTGCCAGCAGAAGGTCGGGGGAGACCCAGTACTTC.

V and J are TRBV7-9 and TRBJ1-2; D remains ambiguous. The CDR3 runs 12 residues. Between the trimmed V and J ends, which lost 3 bases and 8 bases, there was a span of 10 bases. Germline V lookup: CDR1 SEHNR, CDR2 FQNEAQ (reference sequence). CDR3 nucleotides: TGTGCCAGCAGCTTTGAGGGCGAGGGCTACACCTTC. Protein: CASSFEGEGYTF.

The CDR3 loop reads CASSPIAGGPGDTQYF. The CDR3 DNA reads TGTGCCAGTAGTCCAATAGCGGGGGGGCCCGGAGATACGCAGTATTTT. The gene calls are TRBV19 and TRBJ2-3; 11 bases map to TRBD2. Trimming at V came to 5 bases and at J to 5 bases, leaving 9 bases not matched to a gene. This CDR3 comprises 16 residues. The germline gives CDR1 LNHDA, CDR2 SQIVND (reference sequence).

The chain links TRBV11-1 to TRBJ2-1; 10 positions match TRBD1. This CDR3 region has 15 residues. CDR1 and CDR2 from the germline V gene are SGHAT and FQDESV (reference sequence). With V trimmed by 5 bases and J by 5 bases, 6 bases remained unmatched. CDR3 bases: TGTGCCAGCAGCCTAACCGGGACAGGGGACAATGAGCAGTTCTTC. Translating it yields CASSLTGTGDNEQFF.

This chain joins TRBV5-1 and TRBJ1-3, with a possible D match to TRBD1 (5 bases). V lost 4 bases, J lost 4 bases, and 12 bases lay in between. Germline V gene data show CDR1 as SGHRS and CDR2 as YFSETQ. This CDR3 is built from 14 residues. This CDR3 is CASSPVGQGNTIYF. The CDR3 region has the DNA TGCGCCAGCAGCCCAGTGGGGCAAGGAAACACCATATATTTT.

This chain links TRBV7-2 with TRBJ2-1, with a weak D call TRBD1 (5 bases). CDR3 length equals 14 residues. V was pared by 3 bases and J by 9 bases, with 15 bases between. In germline, CDR1 is SGHTA, CDR2 FQGNSA. DNA for the CDR3: TGTGCCAGCAGCTTCTGGATGACTCAGGGTGAGCAGTTCTTC. Translated, it gives CASSFWMTQGEQFF.

The V call is TRBV2, the J call TRBJ1-1; no clear D gene. The CDR3 sequence is 14 residues long. Between the trimmed V and J ends, which lost 5 bases and 0 bases, there was a span of 10 bases. The germline CDR1 and CDR2 sequences are SNHLY and FYNNEI. CDR3 nucleotide sequence: TGTGCCAGCAGTCAAAACGGGGTGAACACTGAAGCTTTCTTT. The encoded protein is CASSQNGVNTEAFF.